This TCR beta chain is from a study of T cells after yellow fever vaccination. This clonotype has a count of ten or more. One entry per CDR3 protein, called by TCRdb with MiXCR from the 5' RACE reads. The sample includes 50,000 or so distinct CDR3 sequences, 7.4% of them seen just once. This CDR3 has 18 amino acids. Per germline, CDR1 SGHVS and CDR2 FNYEAQ. V lost 0 bases to trimming and J lost 3 bases; unmatched junction nucleotides: 11. The chain joins TRBV7-6 to TRBJ1-1, with TRBD1 matching over 9 bases. The specimen was CD8+ T cells sorted from PBMCs, collected approximately 16 days after the first yellow fever vaccination. The origin of this receptor is a man between 18 and 35 years old who received the YFV17D yellow fever vaccine. CDR3: CASSLARVTGGRDTEAFF. CDR3 sequence (DNA): TGTGCCAGCAGCTTAGCGAGGGTGACAGGGGGTAGGGACACTGAAGCTTTCTTT.